These 12 T cell receptor beta chains were all obtained from the same sample, sequenced in a study of cytomegalovirus exposure and HLA in healthy donors. PCR used 60 Vbeta primers and 13 Jbeta primers. The repertoire was sequenced with immunoSEQ multiplex PCR; TCRdb's copy has only in-frame clones and lacks some. The sample lists roughly 180,000 clones, just under 80% seen once, with roughly 1.3% in the top ten. Sequencing was done on a sample of PBMCs. These receptors all come from a young man in good health and CMV-seronegative.

The V call is TRBV6-1, the J call TRBJ1-2; no firm D call. Per germline, CDR1 MNHNS and CDR2 SASEGT. This CDR3 has 12 residues. V lost 7 bases and J lost 2, with 8 bases in between. The CDR3 loop reads CASTPRNYGYTF. The CDR3 DNA is TGTGCCAGCACCCCCAGGAACTATGGCTACACCTTC.

The V gene is TRBV28, the J gene TRBJ2-7; D uncertain. The V gene lost 8 bases and the J gene lost 6 bases, with 14 bases spanning the gap. Germline values: CDR1 MDHEN, CDR2 SYDVKM. There are 12 residues in the CDR3. CDR3 sequence: CASPQKSIEQYF. CDR3 sequence (DNA): TGTGCCAGCCCCCAGAAGTCCATCGAGCAGTACTTC.

The rearrangement joins TRBV30 to TRBJ1-1, with TRBD1 as a possible D gene (6 bases). The CDR3 is made up of 14 amino acids. Germline CDR1 is GTSNPN and CDR2 is SVGIG (reference sequence). Trimming stripped 3 bases from V and 7 bases from J, with 18 bases between. The CDR3 spells CAWSSRQVRNEAFF. CDR3 nucleotides: TGTGCCTGGAGCTCCCGACAGGTCCGAAATGAAGCTTTCTTT.

The chain joins TRBV27 to TRBJ2-7, with 7 bases aligning to TRBD1. This CDR3 has 14 amino acids. Per germline, CDR1 MNHEY and CDR2 SMNVEV (reference sequence). V was pared by 2 bases and J by 4 bases, with 5 bases of the junction left unmatched. The CDR3 bases are TGTGCCAGCAGTTTAGACAGGGTCACTTACGAGCAGTACTTC. This translates into CASSLDRVTYEQYF.

V usage is TRBV11-1 and J usage is TRBJ2-3; 11 bases match TRBD2. The CDR3 is made up of 16 amino acids. Germline-derived CDR1 and CDR2 are SGHAT and FQDESV (reference sequence). V was pared by 5 bases and J by 2 bases, with 6 bases of the junction left unmatched. For the CDR3, the DNA is TGTGCCAGCAGCCCCGGGACTAGCGGACACACAGATACGCAGTATTTT. Translation: CASSPGTSGHTDTQYF. Supplemented by reference TRBV11-1 and TRBJ2-3, the full variable domain reads EAEVAQSPRYKITEKSQAVAFWCDPISGHATLYWYRQILGQGPELLVQFQDESVVDDSQLPKDRFSAERLKGVDSTLKIQPAELGDSAMYLCASSPGTSGHTDTQYFGPGTRLTVL.

This chain joins TRBV28 and TRBJ2-7; maybe TRBD2 (5 bases). This CDR3 is built from 15 residues. The germline V gene has CDR1 MDHEN and CDR2 SYDVKM. Between the trimmed V and J ends, which lost 3 bases and 0 bases, there was a span of 12 bases. As DNA, the CDR3 is TGTGCCAGCAGTTTGACAACCGCGGGCTCCTACGAGCAGTACTTC. Translation: CASSLTTAGSYEQYF.

The V and J genes are TRBV13 and TRBJ2-7, with TRBD1 as a possible D gene (6 bases). Trimming stripped 4 bases from V and 7 bases from J, with 8 bases between. The CDR3 consists of 11 residues. The germline CDR1 and CDR2 sequences are PRHDT and FYEKMQ (reference sequence). CDR3 sequence (DNA): TGTGCCAGCAGCTCCGGGACAGAGCAGTACTTC. Protein: CASSSGTEQYF.

The V gene is TRBV6-1, the J gene TRBJ1-5; D call uncertain. Deletions cut 1 base from V and 0 bases from J, with 16 bases between. Germline V CDR1 and CDR2: MNHNS, SASEGT. The CDR3 is 18 amino acids. The CDR3 DNA is TGTGCCAGCAGTGAAGAGTGGGGTCGGGGAAATAGCAATCAGCCCCAGCATTTT. Amino acid sequence: CASSEEWGRGNSNQPQHF.

V gene TRBV27 combines with J gene TRBJ2-7; possibly TRBD2 for D (5 bases). The CDR3 is 12 residues long. Trimming removed 2 bases at V and 3 bases at J, with 5 bases between. Germline V gene data show CDR1 as MNHEY and CDR2 as SMNVEV (reference sequence). CDR3 sequence (DNA): TGTGCCAGCAGTTTAGGAGGCTACGAGCAGTACTTC. Translated, it gives CASSLGGYEQYF.

The J gene is TRBJ1-2, the V gene TRBV5-1; 12 bases match TRBD1. V lost 5 bases, J lost 6 bases, and 11 bases stayed unmatched. Per the germline V gene, CDR1 is SGHRS and CDR2 is YFSETQ. This CDR3 comprises 16 residues. CDR3 region: CASRTFGTGGKDGYTF. CDR3 DNA sequence: TGCGCCAGCAGAACCTTTGGGACAGGGGGCAAGGATGGCTACACCTTC.

The V call is TRBV6-6, the J call TRBJ1-2; D is uncertain. Germline V gene sequence: CDR1 MNHNY, CDR2 SVGAGI (reference sequence). The ends were cut back, 0 bases at V and 8 bases at J, with 13 bases in the middle. This CDR3 spans 14 amino acids. CDR3 nucleotides: TGTGCCAGCAGTTACTCGGACGTCGGAGGCGGCTACACCTTC. Translation: CASSYSDVGGGYTF.

The DNA for the CDR3 is TGTGCCAGCAGTGAAGCGTACGGGAGTAGGAATGAGCAGTTCTTC. As protein: CASSEAYGSRNEQFF. V is TRBV6-1 and J is TRBJ2-1; tentatively, D is TRBD2 (6 bases). The CDR3 loop spans 15 amino acids. V lost 0 bases and J lost 7, with 13 bases in between. Looked up from germline, CDR1 is MNHNS and CDR2 is SASEGT.